Below are 31 T cell receptor beta chains sequenced from a single sample in a study of blood T cell repertoires in COVID-19. Data came from immunoSEQ multiplex PCR; TCRdb stores just in-frame clones and leaves some out. The sample holds 150,000 or so clones, roughly 90% seen once. Sample: PBMCs or T cells enriched from blood (not recorded which). The source of these receptors is a woman in her forties or fifties who had recovered from COVID-19.

This clone showed up just a few times. This chain connects TRBV11-2 to TRBJ1-6; TRBD1 agrees at 7 bases. Germline loops: CDR1 SGHAT, CDR2 FQNNGV. The CDR3 has 15 amino acids. V gave up 3 bases and J gave up 6 bases; unmatched junction bases: 5. The CDR3 region is CASSLGTDSNSPLHF. Written as DNA, the CDR3 is TGTGCCAGCAGCTTGGGGACAGATTCTAATTCACCCCTCCACTTT.

This clone was seen only a few times. V usage is TRBV5-1 and J usage is TRBJ2-7; a weak D match, TRBD1 (5 bases). The length of the CDR3 is 14 residues. V shed 4 bases and J shed 0 bases, with 11 bases lying between them. The germline CDR1 and CDR2 sequences are SGHRS and YFSETQ. CDR3 protein: CASSPTAGSYEQYF. The CDR3 bases are TGCGCCAGCAGCCCGACAGCCGGCTCCTACGAGCAGTACTTC. The whole variable domain, filled in from reference TRBV5-1 and TRBJ2-7, reads KAGVTQTPRYLIKTRGQQVTLSCSPISGHRSVSWYQQTPGQGLQFLFEYFSETQRNKGNFPGRFSGRQFSNSRSEMNVSTLELGDSALYLCASSPTAGSYEQYFGPGTRLTVT.

DNA of the CDR3: TGTGCCAGCAGTTACTCGTGGACAGGGACCTACGAGCAGTACTTC. Translated, it gives CASSYSWTGTYEQYF. This chain connects TRBV6-5 to TRBJ2-7, with 8 bases matching TRBD1. The ends lost 0 bases at V and 2 bases at J; junction bases unmatched: 3. Germline values: CDR1 MNHEY, CDR2 SVGAGI. This CDR3 has 15 residues.

The gene calls are TRBV28 and TRBJ1-1; 7 bases fit TRBD1. Germline CDR1 MDHEN, CDR2 SYDVKM. With V trimmed by 5 bases and J by 6 bases, 12 bases remained unmatched. This CDR3 contains 15 residues. CDR3 DNA sequence: TGTGCCAGCAGTGCACAAGAGGGGGCGTTCGCTGAAGCTTTCTTT. It translates to CASSAQEGAFAEAFF.

The chain employs TRBV7-8 and TRBJ1-1; D remains ambiguous. CDR3 size: 14 residues. CDR1 and CDR2 (germline): SGHVS, FQNEAQ. V lost 5 bases to trimming and J lost 3 bases, with 13 bases between them. CDR3 sequence reads: CASSRGYADTEAFF. In nucleotides, the CDR3 is TGTGCCAGCAGCCGAGGGTACGCGGACACTGAAGCTTTCTTT.

The rearrangement joins TRBV19 to TRBJ1-2, with a possible D match to TRBD1 (5 bases). Trimming took 3 bases from V and 0 from J, leaving 14 bases between them. Germline CDR1 and CDR2: LNHDA and SQIVND (reference sequence). The CDR3 contains 16 residues. This CDR3 is CASSIRGKGANYGYTF. DNA for the CDR3: TGTGCCAGTAGTATTAGAGGAAAAGGGGCTAACTATGGCTACACCTTC.

The chain joins TRBV14 to TRBJ2-1; no firm D call. V dropped 6 bases and J dropped 5 bases, with 11 bases sitting between them. CDR1 and CDR2 (germline): SGHDN, FVKESK. The CDR3 spans 13 residues. CDR3 in amino acids: CASRPRNDNEQFF. The CDR3 coding sequence is TGTGCCAGCAGGCCCAGGAATGACAATGAGCAGTTCTTC.

This rearrangement joins TRBV6-5 to TRBJ2-3; D is unclear. In germline, CDR1 is MNHEY, CDR2 SVGAGI. The CDR3 is 12 amino acids. Trimming shortened V by 2 bases and J by 3 bases, and 3 bases separated the two germline ends. CDR3 in amino acids: CASSYPTDTQYF. CDR3 nucleotide sequence: TGTGCCAGCAGTTACCCTACAGATACGCAGTATTTT.

The chain has TRBV27 and TRBJ2-7, with 7 positions matching TRBD1. This CDR3 is 14 amino acids long. CDR1 MNHEY and CDR2 SMNVEV come from the germline V gene (reference sequence). The J segment lost 3 bases and the V segment lost 2 bases, leaving 4 bases of the junction unmatched. CDR3 sequence (DNA): TGTGCCAGCAGTTTAGGGACAGAGTTCTACGAGCAGTACTTC. Protein product: CASSLGTEFYEQYF.

The chain employs TRBV19 and TRBJ1-5, with TRBD1 matching over 10 bases. Germline-derived CDR1 and CDR2 are LNHDA and SQIVND (reference sequence). The V segment lost 0 bases and the J segment 5 bases; nucleotides outside the gene matches: 4. This CDR3 has 16 residues. CDR3 sequence: CASSIEGQGHYQPQHF. In DNA, the CDR3 is TGTGCCAGTAGTATAGAGGGACAGGGGCACTATCAGCCCCAGCATTTT.

The chain joins TRBV19 to TRBJ2-1; no clear D gene. Germline lookup yields CDR1 LNHDA and CDR2 SQIVND (reference sequence). Trimming shortened V by 6 bases and J by 3 bases, and 15 bases separated the two germline ends. The length of the CDR3 is 15 residues. As DNA, the CDR3 is TGTGCCAGTAGCCCGAGCCAAAAGCGCTACAATGAGCAGTTCTTC. Translated: CASSPSQKRYNEQFF. The whole variable domain, remainder taken from reference TRBV19 and TRBJ2-1, is DGGITQSPKYLFRKEGQNVTLSCEQNLNHDAMYWYRQDPGQGLRLIYYSQIVNDFQKGDIAEGYSVSREKKESFPLTVTSAQKNPTAFYLCASSPSQKRYNEQFFGPGTRLTVL.

This rearrangement joins TRBV9 to TRBJ1-2; D is possibly TRBD1 (5 bases). The germline CDR1 and CDR2 sequences are SGDLS and YYNGEE. V dropped 4 bases and J dropped 5 bases, with 12 bases sitting between them. The CDR3 spans 13 residues. CDR3 in DNA: TGTGCCAGCAGCCCCCGACAGACGTATGGCTACACCTTC. This sequence encodes CASSPRQTYGYTF.

This clone occurred once. The chain uses TRBV7-4 and TRBJ2-7; no definite D call. The V end was cut by 1 base, the J end by 2 bases, with 9 bases between. This CDR3 comprises 14 residues. Per the germline V gene, CDR1 is SGHVT and CDR2 is SQSDAQ. The CDR3 coding sequence is TGTGCCAGCAGCTTAGGTCCACAAACCTACGAGCAGTACTTC. Translating gives CASSLGPQTYEQYF.

V is TRBV19 and J is TRBJ1-3; possible D gene TRBD1, 6 bases. This CDR3 has 14 amino acids. The germline CDR1 and CDR2 sequences are LNHDA and SQIVND (reference sequence). V dropped 4 bases and J dropped 4 bases, with 11 bases sitting between them. The CDR3 spells CASSTTGQGNTIYF. The CDR3 nucleotides are TGTGCCAGTAGTACAACAGGGCAAGGAAACACCATATATTTT.

The CDR3: CASSLAQGYEQYF. The DNA for the CDR3 is TGTGCCAGCAGCTTGGCCCAGGGCTACGAGCAGTACTTC. The chain links TRBV5-4 to TRBJ2-7, with a tentative D call TRBD1 (5 bases). The CDR3 is made up of 13 amino acids. CDR1 is SGHNT, CDR2 YYREEE, per germline (reference sequence). Trimming removed 0 bases at V and 3 bases at J, with 7 bases between.

The chain carries TRBV30 and TRBJ2-3; tentative D call: TRBD2 (5 bases). The CDR3 has 18 amino acids. Trimming cost V 0 bases and J 0 bases, with 19 bases left between them. CDR1 and CDR2 from the germline V gene are GTSNPN and SVGIG (reference sequence). The DNA for the CDR3 is TGTGCCTGGAGTGTTAGTCGGACTGGGGTAGGGAGCACAGATACGCAGTATTTT. Translating gives CAWSVSRTGVGSTDTQYF.

This clone was counted a single time. The genes are TRBV7-2 and TRBJ2-5; possibly TRBD2 for D (6 bases). The CDR3 is made up of 14 amino acids. The V gene's germline CDR1 is SGHTA and CDR2 FQGNSA. V gave up 3 bases and J gave up 2 bases, with 10 bases separating them. CDR3 in amino acids: CASSLGGAQETQYF. CDR3 DNA sequence: TGTGCCAGCAGCTTGGGCGGGGCGCAAGAGACCCAGTACTTC.

CDR3 protein: CASSLGASGGFEETQYF. CDR3 nucleotides: TGTGCCAGCAGCTTAGGGGCTAGCGGGGGGTTTGAAGAGACCCAGTACTTC. The chain employs TRBV7-9 and TRBJ2-5, with 11 bases identical to TRBD2. The germline V gene has CDR1 SEHNR and CDR2 FQNEAQ (reference sequence). Losses at the gene ends were 1 base for V and 3 bases for J; bases not matched to a gene: 7. The CDR3 is 17 amino acids.

The chain employs TRBV4-1 and TRBJ1-1; TRBD1 might be the D (6 bases). The CDR3 is made up of 14 amino acids. V lost 0 bases, J lost 11 bases, and 16 bases lay in between. Germline CDR1 is MGHRA and CDR2 is YSYEKL. CDR3 in amino acids: CASSQDKIRGEAFF. The DNA of the CDR3 is TGCGCCAGCAGCCAAGATAAGATCAGGGGCGAGGCTTTCTTT.

The J gene is TRBJ2-7, the V gene TRBV7-8, with a weak D call TRBD1 (6 bases). Trimming pared 5 bases from V and 4 bases from J, leaving 18 bases between. In germline, CDR1 is SGHVS, CDR2 FQNEAQ. The CDR3 is 15 amino acids. The CDR3 spells CASSNRDTLLYEQYF. The CDR3 region has the DNA TGTGCCAGCAGCAACCGGGACACCCTACTATACGAGCAGTACTTC.

The gene calls are TRBV19 and TRBJ2-7, with D possibly being TRBD1 (6 bases). V dropped 4 bases and J dropped 2 bases, with 12 bases sitting between them. The CDR3 length is 14 residues. CDR1 and CDR2 from the germline V gene are LNHDA and SQIVND (reference sequence). The CDR3 DNA reads as TGTGCCAGTAGTAATGACTGGACAGCCTACGAGCAGTACTTC. Its translation is CASSNDWTAYEQYF.

This clone has only a few counts. V is TRBV6-6 and J is TRBJ2-3, with 9 bases matching TRBD2. The CDR3 is 15 residues long. The V gene end was trimmed by 4 bases and the J gene end by 2 bases; junction bases not matched to a gene: 4. Germline V gives CDR1 MNHNY, CDR2 SVGAGI (reference sequence). The CDR3 region has the DNA TGTGCCAGCAGTTTGGCTAGCGGGGTCACAGATACGCAGTATTTT. It encodes CASSLASGVTDTQYF.

This clone has only one observation. V is TRBV11-3 and J is TRBJ2-6, with 8 bases matching TRBD1. CDR3 length: 18 residues. V shed 2 bases and J 2 bases; nucleotides not matched to a gene: 8. The V gene's germline CDR1 is SGHNT and CDR2 YENEEA. As DNA, the CDR3 is TGTGCCAGCAGCTTAATGGCAGGGGGCACCACTGGGGCCAACGTCCTGACTTTC. Its translation: CASSLMAGGTTGANVLTF.

The V and J genes are TRBV19 and TRBJ1-1; 7 bases agree with TRBD1. The CDR3 contains 16 residues. The germline V gene encodes CDR1 LNHDA and CDR2 SQIVND (reference sequence). V lost 5 bases and J lost 0; bases outside the gene matches: 9. CDR3 nucleotide sequence: TGTGCCAGTAGTGCGGGACGGGGACAGTTGAACACTGAAGCTTTCTTT. Protein sequence: CASSAGRGQLNTEAFF.

V is TRBV7-8 and J is TRBJ1-1; D is possibly TRBD1 (5 bases). CDR1 and CDR2 from the germline V gene are SGHVS and FQNEAQ. There are 14 residues in the CDR3. The V end lost 1 base, the J end lost 1 base, and 7 bases lay between the germline ends. The CDR3 here is CASSLVQGNTEAFF. For the CDR3, the DNA is TGTGCCAGCAGCTTAGTTCAGGGGAACACTGAAGCTTTCTTT.

The sample holds a few counts of this clone. This chain connects TRBV6-5 to TRBJ1-2; 8 bases are shared with TRBD1. The junction had 11 bases not matched to a gene; V was cut back by 6 bases and J by 8 bases. The CDR3 has 14 residues. The V gene's germline CDR1 is MNHEY and CDR2 SVGAGI. The CDR3 sequence is CASRVGQGAAGYTF. In DNA, the CDR3 is TGTGCCAGCAGGGTCGGGCAGGGGGCAGCAGGCTACACCTTC.

The chain combines TRBV6-5 with TRBJ2-1, with 12 bases lining up with TRBD2. The CDR3 runs to 15 residues. Germline CDR1 MNHEY, CDR2 SVGAGI. The V gene end was trimmed by 7 bases and the J gene end by 4 bases; junction bases not matched to a gene: 5. This chain's CDR3 is CASMPTSGGYNEQFF. The CDR3, as DNA: TGTGCCAGCATGCCGACTAGCGGGGGTTACAATGAGCAGTTCTTC.

The rearrangement links TRBV13 to TRBJ1-5; the D is unclear. The CDR3 loop spans 15 amino acids. The V end was cut by 0 bases, the J end by 0 bases, with 6 bases between. Germline values: CDR1 PRHDT, CDR2 FYEKMQ (reference sequence). Written as DNA, the CDR3 is TGTGCCAGCAGCTTAGGGAGAAATAGCAATCAGCCCCAGCATTTT. Amino acid sequence: CASSLGRNSNQPQHF.

The J gene is TRBJ1-3, the V gene TRBV25-1; 8 bases agree with TRBD1. The CDR3 has 16 amino acids. The J segment lost 5 bases and the V segment lost 4 bases, leaving 10 bases of the junction unmatched. Germline-derived CDR1 and CDR2 are MGHDK and SYGVNS. The CDR3 DNA reads TGTGCCAGCAGTGCCAGCACAGGGGGAGCTCGAAACACCATATATTTT. The encoded protein is CASSASTGGARNTIYF.

The chain combines TRBV4-1 with TRBJ1-2; TRBD1 is a possible D gene (6 bases). The germline gives CDR1 MGHRA, CDR2 YSYEKL. Trimming shortened V by 0 bases and J by 5 bases, and 16 bases separated the two germline ends. This CDR3 has 16 residues. The CDR3 spells CASSQDGAGVSYGYTF. CDR3 nucleotides: TGCGCCAGCAGCCAAGATGGCGCAGGGGTTTCGTATGGCTACACCTTC.

The V and J genes are TRBV5-1 and TRBJ2-3, with TRBD2 matching 7 bases. This CDR3 has 16 residues. CDR1 is SGHRS and CDR2 is YFSETQ in the germline V gene. V shed 0 bases and J 0 bases; nucleotides not matched to a gene: 4. The CDR3 DNA sequence: TGCGCCAGCAGCTTGGCTTCGGGGGGAAGCACAGATACGCAGTATTTT. Translating gives CASSLASGGSTDTQYF.